This is a list of T cell receptor beta chains from one sample in a study of T cell repertoires in cytomegalovirus infection. Each CDR3 protein is one row after TCRdb ran MiXCR on the reads. The data contain 700,000 to 900,000 distinct CDR3 sequences, just under 30% of them singletons. No antigen is known for these receptors. This sample comprised cultured CD8+ T cells from PBMCs, obtained from culture after CMV antigen stimulation. These receptors were collected from a human donor in good health (CMV status not recorded). Some clones in this sample may be carry-over from other donors' samples. Both conserved end residues are part of each CDR3. Each record gives: clone size, J gene, V gene, D gene, CDR3 protein, CDR3 DNA. The D gene is left open where the match is weak. Size tells how often a clone was seen (once, few, many) or the class of an expanded clone, and some rows leave it out.

clone size: few
J gene: TRBJ2-5
V gene: TRBV5-6
D gene: -
CDR3 protein: CASSPGQPTGETQYF
CDR3 DNA: TGTGCCAGCAGCCCTGGACAGCCGACCGGAGAGACCCAGTACTTC

clone size: many
J gene: TRBJ2-7
V gene: TRBV12-3/TRBV12-4
D gene: TRBD1
CDR3 protein: CASSSTWTGQTYEQYF
CDR3 DNA: TGTGCCAGCAGTTCCACATGGACAGGTCAGACCTACGAGCAGTACTTC

clone size: -
J gene: TRBJ2-2
V gene: TRBV12-3/TRBV12-4
D gene: -
CDR3 protein: CASSYLGAIGELFF
CDR3 DNA: TGTGCCAGCAGTTATCTGGGGGCTATCGGGGAGCTGTTTTTT

clone size: few
J gene: TRBJ1-4
V gene: TRBV6-1
D gene: -
CDR3 protein: CASSTLTGPNEKLFF
CDR3 DNA: TGTGCCAGCAGTACCCTGACAGGACCTAATGAAAAACTGTTTTTT

clone size: few
J gene: TRBJ2-7
V gene: TRBV25-1
D gene: TRBD1
CDR3 protein: CASSERGQAYEQYF
CDR3 DNA: TGTGCCAGCAGTGAAAGGGGACAGGCCTACGAGCAGTACTTC

clone size: many
J gene: TRBJ2-7
V gene: TRBV5-6
D gene: -
CDR3 protein: CASSSYDEQYF
CDR3 DNA: TGTGCCAGCAGCTCCTACGACGAGCAGTACTTC

clone size: -
J gene: TRBJ2-3
V gene: TRBV6-2/TRBV6-3
D gene: -
CDR3 protein: CASSYVGQYTDTQYF
CDR3 DNA: TGTGCCAGCAGTTACGTCGGCCAGTACACAGATACGCAGTATTTT

clone size: few
J gene: TRBJ1-1
V gene: TRBV6-1
D gene: TRBD1
CDR3 protein: CASSLTTGMVSGAFF
CDR3 DNA: TGTGCCAGCAGCCTTACGACAGGGATGGTCTCGGGGGCTTTCTTT

clone size: few
J gene: TRBJ1-2
V gene: TRBV7-9
D gene: -
CDR3 protein: CASTMVVGYTF
CDR3 DNA: TGTGCCAGCACCATGGTGGTTGGCTACACCTTC

clone size: few
J gene: TRBJ1-1
V gene: TRBV7-9
D gene: TRBD1
CDR3 protein: CASRKSKGATNTEAFF
CDR3 DNA: TGTGCCAGCAGGAAGTCGAAGGGGGCCACGAACACTGAAGCTTTCTTT